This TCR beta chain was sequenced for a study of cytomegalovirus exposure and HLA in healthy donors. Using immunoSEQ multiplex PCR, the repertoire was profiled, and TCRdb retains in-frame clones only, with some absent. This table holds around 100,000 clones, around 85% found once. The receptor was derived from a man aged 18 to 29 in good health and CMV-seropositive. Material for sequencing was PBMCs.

The CDR3 spells CASSDRGGTSTDTQYF. The DNA for the CDR3 is TGTGCCAGCAGCGACCGGGGGGGGACTAGCACAGATACGCAGTATTTT. The genes are TRBV9 and TRBJ2-3; 8 bases align to TRBD2. Germline loops: CDR1 SGDLS, CDR2 YYNGEE. Germline trimming cut 3 bases from V and 0 bases from J; bases unmatched to any gene: 6. This CDR3 spans 16 amino acids.